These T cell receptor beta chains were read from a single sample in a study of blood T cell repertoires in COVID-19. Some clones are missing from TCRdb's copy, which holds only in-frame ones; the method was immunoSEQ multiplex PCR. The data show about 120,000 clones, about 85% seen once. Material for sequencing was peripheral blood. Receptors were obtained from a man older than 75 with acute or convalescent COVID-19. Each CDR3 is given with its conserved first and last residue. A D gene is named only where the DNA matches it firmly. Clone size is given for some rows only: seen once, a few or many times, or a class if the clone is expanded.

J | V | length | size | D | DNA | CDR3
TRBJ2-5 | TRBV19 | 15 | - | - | TGTGCCAGTAGTATTCTACAGGGGGGGGCGGAGACCCAGTACTTC | CASSILQGGAETQYF
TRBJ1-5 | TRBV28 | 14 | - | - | TGTGCCAGCAGTTGGCAGGGGAAGGACCGGCCCCAGCATTTT | CASSWQGKDRPQHF
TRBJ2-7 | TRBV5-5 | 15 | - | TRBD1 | TGTGCCAGCAGCCCCCGACAGGGGGCGGGAGTCGAGCAGTACTTC | CASSPRQGAGVEQYF
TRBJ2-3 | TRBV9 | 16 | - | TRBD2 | TGTGCCAGCAGCATCGGGACTAGCGAGATCACAGATACGCAGTATTTT | CASSIGTSEITDTQYF
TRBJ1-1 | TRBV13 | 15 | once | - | TGTGCCAGCAGCTTAATACAGCCCTGGAACACTGAAGCTTTCTTT | CASSLIQPWNTEAFF
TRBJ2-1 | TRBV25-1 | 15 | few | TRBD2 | TGTGCCAGCAGACGTAGCGGGGCCTCCTACAATGAGCAGTTCTTC | CASRRSGASYNEQFF
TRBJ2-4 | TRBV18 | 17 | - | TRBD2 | TGTGCCAGCTCACCACCGAGTAGCGGGGGGTCCAAAAACATTCAGTACTTC | CASSPPSSGGSKNIQYF
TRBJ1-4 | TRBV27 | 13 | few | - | TGTGCCAGCAGTTTTGCAGGTAGTGAAAAACTGTTTTTT | CASSFAGSEKLFF
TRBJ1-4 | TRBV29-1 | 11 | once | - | TGCAGTCCTACAACTAATGAAAAACTGTTTTTT | CSPTTNEKLFF
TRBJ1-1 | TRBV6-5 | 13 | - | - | TGTGCCAGCAGTATCGGGACACCAGGTGAAGCTTTCTTT | CASSIGTPGEAFF
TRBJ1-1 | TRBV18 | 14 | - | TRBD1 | TGTGCCAGCTCACCAATGGACAGGGCCACTGAAGCTTTCTTT | CASSPMDRATEAFF
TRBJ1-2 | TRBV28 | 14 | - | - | TGTGCCAGCTACCGGGACACTATTAACTATGGCTACACCTTC | CASYRDTINYGYTF
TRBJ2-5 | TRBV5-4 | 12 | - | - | TGTGCCAGCAGCTGGGCTCAAGAGACCCAGTACTTC | CASSWAQETQYF
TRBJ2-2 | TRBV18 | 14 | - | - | TGTGCCAGCTCACCACGGCAAAACACCGGGGAGCTGTTTTTT | CASSPRQNTGELFF
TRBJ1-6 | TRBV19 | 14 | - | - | TGTGCCAGTACTCCGAGCTCCTATAATTCACCCCTCCACTTT | CASTPSSYNSPLHF
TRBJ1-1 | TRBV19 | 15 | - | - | TGTGCCAGTAGCCTCAGGGAAAGGGGGAACACTGAAGCTTTCTTT | CASSLRERGNTEAFF
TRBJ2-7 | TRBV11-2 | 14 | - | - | TGTGCCAGCAGTTGGGGGAGGATGGCTTACGAGCAGTACTTC | CASSWGRMAYEQYF
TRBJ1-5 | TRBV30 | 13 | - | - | TGTGCCTGGAGCCCACTTGCTGATCAGCCCCAGCATTTT | CAWSPLADQPQHF
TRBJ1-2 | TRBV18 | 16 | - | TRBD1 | TGTGCCAGCTCACCGAACCAGGGGGCCCCAAACTATGGCTACACCTTC | CASSPNQGAPNYGYTF
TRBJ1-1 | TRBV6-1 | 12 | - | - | TGTGCCAGCAGTGAAGGAAGGGGGGGGGCTTTCTTT | CASSEGRGGAFF
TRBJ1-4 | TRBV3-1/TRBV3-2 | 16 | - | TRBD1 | TGTGCCAGCAGCCCAAGGTCCGGGACAGTAGCGGAAAAACTGTTTTTT | CASSPRSGTVAEKLFF
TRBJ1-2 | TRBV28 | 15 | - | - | TGTGCCAGCAGTTGGGAAGGGGATCTTTTCTATGGCTACACCTTC | CASSWEGDLFYGYTF
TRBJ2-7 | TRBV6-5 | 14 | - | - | TGTGCCAGCAGTTACAAGCTTAGCTCCTACGAGCAGTACTTC | CASSYKLSSYEQYF
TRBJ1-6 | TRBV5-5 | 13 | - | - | TGTGCCAGCAGCTGGACGGGAAATTCACCCCTCCACTTT | CASSWTGNSPLHF